This T cell receptor (beta chain) was found in a study of shared clonotypes between healthy human individuals. The deep-level immunoSEQ assay was used. As handled by the study authors: Sequence data from immunoSEQ were junction-only and lacked quality scores; consequently, filtering differed. The table came from immunoSEQ multiplex PCR; TCRdb's copy has only in-frame clones and leaves some out. The V and J calls and clone size come from that table; D and trimming were worked out from the DNA. The sample has around 1.6 million clones; under 99% are singletons. General observations from the study: Of the naive CD4 clonotypes, around 4.8% were shared across a few donors. It was expected that sequencing depth would affect clonotype sharing among donors.

With respect to this clone: The antigen remains unidentified.

Sequencing was done on a sample of naive CD4+ T cells sorted from blood. Subset meaning: CD45RA+ positively selected. This TCR derives from a man aged 25-45 years in good health.

The CDR3 nucleotides are TGTGCCATCAGTGTTTTGGGGCTAGCGGGAGGTGAGCAGTACTTC. Protein sequence: CAISVLGLAGGEQYF. J is TRBJ2-7 and V is TRBV10-3; 11 bases fit TRBD2. Germline values: CDR1 ENHRY, CDR2 SYGVKD. The CDR3 length is 15 residues. V dropped 4 bases and J dropped 7; count of bases not matched to a gene: 9.